The text below deals with one TCR beta chain. Only in-frame clones appear in the TCRdb table, and some are missing; sequencing was by immunoSEQ multiplex PCR. The sample holds about 40,000 clones, about 93% seen once. This record belongs to a study of T cell changes during pregnancy in multiple sclerosis. CDR3 length: 15 amino acids. Trimming removed 3 bases from V and 4 bases from J, with 12 bases in between. CDR1 is LGHNA, CDR2 YNFKEQ, per germline. This chain connects TRBV4-2 to TRBJ2-2; D is unresolved. Sequencing used CD4+ T cells from peripheral blood mononuclear cells, obtained in the third trimester of pregnancy. This clonotype was obtained from a female donor with multiple sclerosis, enrolled in a pregnancy study. Here the CDR3 DNA reads TGTGCCAGCAGCCATGGCGGATCTGGCACCGGGGAGCTGTTTTTT. Translating gives CASSHGGSGTGELFF.